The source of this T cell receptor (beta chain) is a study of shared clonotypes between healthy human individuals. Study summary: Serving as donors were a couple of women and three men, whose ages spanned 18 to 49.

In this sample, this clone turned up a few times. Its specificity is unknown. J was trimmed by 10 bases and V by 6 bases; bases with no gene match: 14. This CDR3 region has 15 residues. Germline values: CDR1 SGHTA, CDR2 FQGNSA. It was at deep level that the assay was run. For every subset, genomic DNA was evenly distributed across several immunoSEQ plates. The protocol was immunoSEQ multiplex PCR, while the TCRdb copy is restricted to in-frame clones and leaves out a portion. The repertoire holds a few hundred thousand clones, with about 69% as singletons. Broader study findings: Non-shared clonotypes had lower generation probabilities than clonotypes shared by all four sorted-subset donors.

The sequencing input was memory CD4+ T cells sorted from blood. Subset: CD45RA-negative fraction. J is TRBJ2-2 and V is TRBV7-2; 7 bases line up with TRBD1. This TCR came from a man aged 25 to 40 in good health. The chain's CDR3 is CASSSGDRLNEELFF. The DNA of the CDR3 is TGTGCCAGCAGTTCAGGGGACAGACTGAATGAGGAGCTGTTTTTT.